A single sample gave rise to the 27 T cell receptor beta chains below, sequenced in a study of blood T cell repertoires in COVID-19. Profiling relied on immunoSEQ multiplex PCR, and the TCRdb table lists in-frame clones only, not all of them. The sample lists 88,000 or so clones, 81% occurring once. Source material: peripheral blood. The receptor source for this set is a man aged 60 to 69 with acute or convalescent COVID-19.

The gene calls are TRBV6-6 and TRBJ2-5; tentatively, D is TRBD1 (6 bases). Germline V CDR1 and CDR2: MNHNY, SVGAGI (reference sequence). There are 14 residues in the CDR3. The V gene lost 5 bases and the J gene lost 1 base, with 11 bases spanning the gap. The CDR3 DNA follows: TGTGCCAGCAGTACCAGGGGTAGCCAAGAGACCCAGTACTTC. Its translation is CASSTRGSQETQYF.

The rearrangement uses TRBV2 and TRBJ1-2, with 7 bases lining up with TRBD1. V lost 2 bases, J lost 4 bases, and 10 bases stayed unmatched. The CDR3 spans 16 residues. Germline assignment: CDR1 SNHLY and CDR2 FYNNEI. The CDR3 DNA follows: TGTGCCAGCAGTGAATCCGCCGCCAGGGGGTTCTATGGCTACACCTTC. Translating it yields CASSESAARGFYGYTF.

V and J are TRBV4-1 and TRBJ2-3, with 7 bases lining up with TRBD1. The CDR3 spans 16 residues. V shed 4 bases and J 0 bases; nucleotides not matched to a gene: 7. CDR1 MGHRA and CDR2 YSYEKL come from the germline V gene. The CDR3 spells CASSRSRDRSTDTQYF. In DNA, the CDR3 is TGCGCCAGCAGCCGGAGCCGGGACAGAAGCACAGATACGCAGTATTTT.

The genes are TRBV6-2 or TRBV6-3 and TRBJ2-1; tentative D call: TRBD1 (6 bases). In germline, CDR1 is MNHEY, CDR2 SVGEGT. The CDR3 has 14 amino acids. With 2 bases removed from V and 15 bases from J, the gap between germline ends came to 20 bases. The CDR3 nucleotides read TGTGCCAGCAGTTACCGAAGCGGAGGAGCAGGGGCGTTCTTC. Translation: CASSYRSGGAGAFF.

This chain links TRBV11-2 with TRBJ2-2; D may be TRBD1 (6 bases). CDR1 is SGHAT, CDR2 FQNNGV, per germline. This CDR3 comprises 15 residues. V was shortened by 6 bases and J by 4 bases, with 15 bases between the two germline ends. CDR3 residues: CASSQTQGTTGELFF. For the CDR3, the DNA is TGTGCCAGCAGTCAAACGCAGGGGACCACCGGGGAGCTGTTTTTT.

V and J are TRBV4-3 and TRBJ2-5, with D possibly being TRBD2 (5 bases). CDR3 length equals 14 residues. Trimming cost V 2 bases and J 5 bases, with 12 bases left between them. The germline V gene encodes CDR1 LGHNA and CDR2 YSLEER. The CDR3 DNA is TGCGCCAGCAGCCAATCCCCGGGCGGGGAGACCCAGTACTTC. Its protein product is CASSQSPGGETQYF.

V gene TRBV5-1 combines with J gene TRBJ2-7; D possibly corresponds to TRBD1 (5 bases). Germline CDR1 reads SGHRS; CDR2 reads YFSETQ. CDR3 length: 13 residues. Trimming left V 4 bases short and J 6 bases short, with 14 bases between. CDR3 residues: CASSPRVSFEQYF. The CDR3 DNA sequence: TGCGCCAGCAGCCCCAGGGTATCTTTCGAGCAGTACTTC.

Here the CDR3 reads CASSEAWRGSHGYTF. CDR3 coding DNA: TGTGCCAGCAGTGAAGCATGGAGGGGATCGCACGGCTACACCTTC. The chain recombines TRBV2 with TRBJ1-2; maybe TRBD1 (5 bases). Germline V gene sequence: CDR1 SNHLY, CDR2 FYNNEI. The ends were cut back, 0 bases at V and 8 bases at J, with 16 bases in the middle. The length of the CDR3 is 15 residues.

As regards this clone: This sample includes further DNA sequences coding for the same CDR3. This sequence joins TRBV7-2 and TRBJ2-7; possibly TRBD2 for D (9 bases). CDR3 length equals 15 residues. Germline-derived CDR1 and CDR2 are SGHTA and FQGNSA. The V and J ends lost 5 bases and 2 bases respectively, with 16 bases between them. CDR3 DNA: TGTGCCAGCAGCCCAGGGGGCGGGAGGGCCTACGAGCAGTACTTC. This sequence encodes CASSPGGGRAYEQYF.

The V call is TRBV18, the J call TRBJ1-5; tentative D call: TRBD1 (6 bases). This CDR3 has 15 residues. Trimming pared 3 bases from V and 7 bases from J, leaving 16 bases between. Germline V gene data show CDR1 as KGHSH and CDR2 as LQKENI. CDR3 protein: CASSPDHREGQPQHF. Here the CDR3 DNA reads TGTGCCAGCTCACCTGATCACAGGGAGGGCCAGCCCCAGCATTTT. Combining the CDR3 with reference TRBV18 and TRBJ1-5 gives the whole variable domain NAGVMQNPRHLVRRRGQEARLRCSPMKGHSHVYWYRQLPEEGLKFMVYLQKENIIDESGMPKERFSAEFPKEGPSILRIQQVVRGDSAAYFCASSPDHREGQPQHFGDGTRLSIL.

With respect to this clone: Other DNA sequences in this specimen translate into the identical CDR3. J is TRBJ2-3 and V is TRBV12-3 or TRBV12-4; D gene uncertain. Between the trimmed V and J ends, which lost 3 bases and 4 bases, there was a span of 8 bases. This CDR3 is built from 13 residues. CDR3 amino acids: CASSLFGADTQYF. The CDR3 DNA follows: TGTGCCAGCAGTTTGTTCGGTGCAGATACGCAGTATTTT.

The chain is built from TRBV24-1 and TRBJ2-7; 8 positions match TRBD1. Looked up from germline, CDR1 is KGHDR and CDR2 is SFDVKD. Germline trimming cut 4 bases from V and 3 bases from J; bases unmatched to any gene: 16. The CDR3 runs to 18 residues. CDR3 protein: CATSETAQRAGGRYEQYF. The DNA for the CDR3 is TGTGCCACCAGTGAGACGGCTCAACGGGCAGGGGGCCGCTACGAGCAGTACTTC.

The V call is TRBV29-1, the J call TRBJ2-2, with D possibly TRBD2 on 6 matching bases. Trimming shortened V by 7 bases and J by 3 bases, and 15 bases separated the two germline ends. The CDR3 has 14 residues. Germline CDR1 reads SQVTM; CDR2 reads ANQGSEA. The DNA for the CDR3 is TGCAGCGCGAGCGGGCGGCTCGACACCGGGGAGCTGTTTTTT. The encoded protein is CSASGRLDTGELFF.

This chain links TRBV30 with TRBJ1-6, with 8 bases aligning to TRBD1. Trimming took 4 bases from V and 7 from J; bases not matched to a gene: 9. Germline V CDR1 and CDR2: GTSNPN, SVGIG (reference sequence). This CDR3 has 15 residues. The chain's CDR3 is CAWKLQGAQNSPLHF. The CDR3 DNA reads as TGTGCCTGGAAGCTTCAGGGGGCGCAGAATTCACCCCTCCACTTT.

This clone has a single count. This rearrangement joins TRBV5-5 to TRBJ2-1, with D unresolved. The germline gives CDR1 SGHKS, CDR2 YYEKEE (reference sequence). V was trimmed by 0 bases and J by 3 bases, leaving 7 bases between them. This CDR3 spans 14 amino acids. The CDR3 sequence is CASSLGADYNEQFF. The DNA for the CDR3 is TGTGCCAGCAGCTTGGGGGCAGACTACAATGAGCAGTTCTTC.

This clone was seen only a few times. The genes are TRBV7-9 and TRBJ2-3; 9 nucleotides agree with TRBD2. V dropped 4 bases and J dropped 3; count of bases not matched to a gene: 8. CDR3 length: 16 amino acids. Germline V gene lookup returns CDR1 SEHNR and CDR2 FQNEAQ (reference sequence). CDR3 in DNA: TGTGCCAGCAGCTCCACGTTAGCGGGAGTAACAGATACGCAGTATTTT. Its protein is CASSSTLAGVTDTQYF. Filled out from reference TRBV7-9 and TRBJ2-3, the complete variable domain reads DTGVSQNPRHKITKRGQNVTFRCDPISEHNRLYWYRQTLGQGPEFLTYFQNEAQLEKSRLLSDRFSAERPKGSFSTLEIQRTEQGDSAMYLCASSSTLAGVTDTQYFGPGTRLTVL.

This clone was recorded once. V and J are TRBV30 and TRBJ2-6; D is uncertain. The germline V and J ends were trimmed by 4 bases and 0 bases, with 10 bases remaining between them. The CDR3 is 15 amino acids. The germline CDR1 and CDR2 sequences are GTSNPN and SVGIG (reference sequence). CDR3 DNA: TGTGCCTGGAAAGAACTTCCCTCTGGGGCCAACGTCCTGACTTTC. It yields the protein CAWKELPSGANVLTF.

The chain carries TRBV6-6 and TRBJ2-5; D gene uncertain. This CDR3 contains 16 residues. Germline V gene lookup returns CDR1 MNHNY and CDR2 SVGAGI (reference sequence). The V and J ends lost 5 bases and 3 bases respectively, with 19 bases between them. Here the CDR3 DNA reads TGTGCCAGCAGTCCAAACAACCCCCGATCAGAAGAGACCCAGTACTTC. Amino acids: CASSPNNPRSEETQYF.

This clone has a single count. Compared with germline, one end of the junction differs, possibly owing to a read error. Other nucleotide sequences in the sample specify the same CDR3. The chain is built from TRBV7-2 and TRBJ1-3, with TRBD1 matching over 7 bases. Germline V lookup: CDR1 SGHTA, CDR2 FQGNSA. The CDR3 totals 15 residues. Here the CDR3 DNA reads TGTGCCAGCAGCCTAGCGACAGGGTCGGGAAACACCATATATTTT. Its translation: CASSLATGSGNTIYF.

V usage is TRBV6-1 and J usage is TRBJ2-5; 8 bases match TRBD1. CDR1 is MNHNS, CDR2 SASEGT, per germline. With 4 bases clipped from V and 9 bases from J, the junction kept 16 bases outside the gene matches. There are 16 residues in the CDR3. The CDR3 protein is CASSGITGGGLRAQYF. The DNA of the CDR3 is TGTGCCAGCAGTGGTATAACAGGGGGTGGTTTGAGGGCCCAGTACTTC.

The chain links TRBV19 to TRBJ2-4, with D tentatively TRBD2 (7 bases). CDR3 length equals 14 residues. Germline V gene data show CDR1 as LNHDA and CDR2 as SQIVND (reference sequence). Trimming removed 9 bases from V and 3 bases from J, with 15 bases in between. CDR3 residues: CASLSGGDKNIQYF. CDR3 DNA: TGTGCCAGCCTTTCGGGGGGCGACAAAAACATTCAGTACTTC.

The rearrangement joins TRBV18 to TRBJ2-7; D perhaps matches TRBD1 (6 bases). CDR3 length: 15 residues. CDR1 and CDR2 (germline): KGHSH, LQKENI. V lost 3 bases and J lost 3, with 15 bases in between. This chain's CDR3 is CASSPPAGAFYEQYF. CDR3 nucleotides: TGTGCCAGCTCACCTCCTGCAGGGGCTTTCTACGAGCAGTACTTC.

This chain links TRBV20-1 with TRBJ2-1; TRBD2 agrees at 12 bases. Trimming took 3 bases from V and 5 from J; bases not matched to a gene: 8. The CDR3 is 16 residues long. Germline V gives CDR1 DFQATT, CDR2 SNEGSKA (reference sequence). DNA for the CDR3: TGCAGTGCTAGTCTGCCTAGCGGGGGGGTTCACAATGAGCAGTTCTTC. Translation gives CSASLPSGGVHNEQFF.

The chain couples TRBV19 to TRBJ1-1, with 8 bases identical to TRBD1. V lost 6 bases and J lost 1; bases outside the gene matches: 7. This CDR3 contains 15 residues. Germline V CDR1 and CDR2: LNHDA, SQIVND (reference sequence). CDR3 sequence (DNA): TGTGCCAGTAGGGGCTTCGGACAGGGGAACACTGAAGCTTTCTTT. This gives the protein CASRGFGQGNTEAFF.

The J gene is TRBJ1-2, the V gene TRBV18, with a possible D match to TRBD1 (6 bases). The CDR3 loop spans 14 amino acids. V lost 3 bases, J lost 0 bases, and 8 bases lay in between. CDR1 is KGHSH, CDR2 LQKENI, per germline. This chain's CDR3 is CASSPDSPNYGYTF. DNA for the CDR3: TGTGCCAGCTCACCGGACAGCCCTAACTATGGCTACACCTTC.

The chain is built from TRBV27 and TRBJ2-7; D is possibly TRBD2 (6 bases). Germline lookup yields CDR1 MNHEY and CDR2 SMNVEV (reference sequence). V was shortened by 8 bases and J by 3 bases, with 23 bases between the two germline ends. This CDR3 contains 16 residues. CDR3: CASGVPMGDSHYEQYF. For the CDR3, the DNA is TGTGCCAGCGGAGTTCCCATGGGGGACTCACACTACGAGCAGTACTTC.

This clone has just one count. This chain joins TRBV5-8 and TRBJ1-5, with TRBD1 identical over 8 bases. V shed 4 bases, J shed 9 bases, and the junction held 12 bases outside the gene matches. The germline CDR1 and CDR2 sequences are SGHTS and YDEGEE. The CDR3 extends over 15 amino acids. CDR3 coding DNA: TGTGCCAGCAGCCCGAAGGACAGGGCCTCCCGGCCCCAGCATTTT. This translates into CASSPKDRASRPQHF.